This paragraph reports one TCR beta chain. Assay used: immunoSEQ multiplex PCR; TCRdb lists only in-frame clones, some missing. The table lists about 38,000 clones, 79% of them singletons. Single viable CD3+CD4+CD8-CD45RO+ cells were sorted as the memory CD4+ T cells. These data are taken from a study of memory CD4+ T cells and cytomegalovirus serostatus. Study-wide background: Of the healthy Belgian adults, 9 or 10 were CMV seropositive and around 22 seronegative.

The CDR3 totals 15 residues. Germline V lookup: CDR1 SGHTA, CDR2 FQGNSA. V was trimmed by 6 bases and J by 10 bases, leaving 19 bases between them. Sequencing was done on a sample of memory CD4+ T cells from blood. V is TRBV7-2 and J is TRBJ1-6, with D perhaps matching TRBD1 (6 bases). This sequence originates from an adult in good health and CMV-seropositive. The CDR3, as DNA: TGTGCCAGCAGTCAAGAGGGGGTGGCCAGCTCACCCCTCCACTTT. It codes for CASSQEGVASSPLHF.